A selection of T cell receptor beta chains follows, all from one sample in a study of cytomegalovirus exposure and HLA in healthy donors. The assay was immunoSEQ multiplex PCR, and TCRdb's table has in-frame clones only and misses some. The sample carries about 160,000 clones, over 65% recorded once. Source material: PBMCs. The receptors here all came from a middle-aged man in good health and CMV-seropositive. Both conserved end residues are part of each CDR3. D genes are given only for firm matches. Clone size is stated in some rows and not others, as once, few, many or a class when expanded.

size,D,J,V,DNA,CDR3
-,TRBD1,TRBJ1-4,TRBV15,TGTGCCACCAGCAGAGATCCGGCCAGGGGGAAAAGCTGGGGAGAAAAACTGTTTTTT,CATSRDPARGKSWGEKLFF
-,TRBD1,TRBJ2-6,TRBV4-2,TGTGCCAGCAGCCTCGACAGGGTGCAACCCCCTAACCTCTCTGGGGCCAACGTCCTGACTTTC,CASSLDRVQPPNLSGANVLTF
-,TRBD1,TRBJ2-5,TRBV5-4,TGTGCCAGCACCTCCTCCCCCCAGGGGGCCGAGACCCAGTACTTC,CASTSSPQGAETQYF
-,-,TRBJ1-4,TRBV5-1,TGCGCCAGCAGCTTGGGGGAGAACGGTTGGAATGAAAAACTGTTTTTT,CASSLGENGWNEKLFF
-,-,TRBJ2-7,TRBV27,TGTGCCAGCAGTTTGGGGCTAACCTACGAGCAGTACTTC,CASSLGLTYEQYF
-,-,TRBJ2-1,TRBV2,TGTGCCAGCACCTTATATAGCTCCTACAATGAGCAGTTCTTC,CASTLYSSYNEQFF
few,TRBD1,TRBJ2-5,TRBV7-6,TGTGCCAGCAGCTCCAACCCTAGGACAGGGGACCAGTACTTC,CASSSNPRTGDQYF
-,TRBD2,TRBJ2-2,TRBV27,TGTGCCAGCAGTTTTGATCTAGCGGGAACCACCGGGGAGCTGTTTTTT,CASSFDLAGTTGELFF
-,-,TRBJ1-1,TRBV5-1,TGCGCCAGCAGCTTAACTTCTGAGAACACTGAAGCTTTCTTT,CASSLTSENTEAFF
-,-,TRBJ2-1,TRBV19,TGTGCCAGTAGCCCCTCTGGGGGGACGGAGCAGTTCTTC,CASSPSGGTEQFF
few,-,TRBJ1-2,TRBV5-4,TGTGCCAGCAGCCTGAGGACAGCCTATGGCTACACCTTC,CASSLRTAYGYTF
-,TRBD1,TRBJ2-3,TRBV4-2,TGTGCCAGCAGCGCTTGGACAGGGATGATAGATACGCAGTATTTT,CASSAWTGMIDTQYF
-,TRBD1,TRBJ1-2,TRBV15,TGTGCCACCAGCAGCTGGGACAGGGAGGTGTATGGCTACACCTTC,CATSSWDREVYGYTF
once,-,TRBJ2-3,TRBV5-1,TGCGCCAGCAGCTTTGACGGCACAGGGCCAGATACGCAGTATTTT,CASSFDGTGPDTQYF
-,-,TRBJ2-1,TRBV7-2,TGTGCCAGCAGCTTGGGACTCCTTTCCTACAATGAGCAGTTCTTC,CASSLGLLSYNEQFF
-,TRBD1,TRBJ1-3,TRBV5-4,TGTGCCAGCAGCCTCGGACAGGCCTACTCTGGAAACACCATATATTTT,CASSLGQAYSGNTIYF
-,-,TRBJ1-6,TRBV19,TGTGCCAGTAGTCTACAGTATGATTCACCCCTCCACTTT,CASSLQYDSPLHF
-,TRBD2,TRBJ2-2,TRBV28,TGTGCCAGCAGGCTTGGGGGACCTGGGACTAGTTCCCGCGGGGAGCTGTTTTTT,CASRLGGPGTSSRGELFF
few,TRBD2,TRBJ2-7,TRBV10-1,TGCGCCAGACCCGGGACTAGCCTGGCCTACGAGCAGTACTTC,CARPGTSLAYEQYF
-,TRBD1,TRBJ2-2,TRBV11-2,TGTGCCAGCAGCTTTGTCGGGACAGGGGCTAGCACCGGGGAGCTGTTTTTT,CASSFVGTGASTGELFF
-,-,TRBJ2-6,TRBV7-8,TGTGCCAGCAGCTTAAGTGGTCAGGGTGGAGGGGCCAACGTCCTGACTTTC,CASSLSGQGGGANVLTF
few,-,TRBJ2-4,TRBV7-2,TGTGCCAGCAGCTTAATTAGCGGCGGCAGTCAGTACTTC,CASSLISGGSQYF
-,-,TRBJ2-1,TRBV7-2,TGTGCCAGCAGCTCCAAGCCGGAGGGAGCGATCTTC,CASSSKPEGAIF
-,-,TRBJ2-7,TRBV6-1,TGTGCCAGCAGTGGGCGGGCCCGACCCTACGAGCAGTACTTC,CASSGRARPYEQYF
once,TRBD2,TRBJ2-7,TRBV10-2,TGCGCCAGCAGTGAGTGGGGGACTAGCGGAGCCTACGAGCAGTACTTC,CASSEWGTSGAYEQYF
-,-,TRBJ2-3,TRBV10-2,TGCGCCAGCGGTCATGGGGGGAACACAGATACGCAGTATTTT,CASGHGGNTDTQYF
few,-,TRBJ2-7,TRBV9,TGTGCCAGCAGCGTCCCTTCGGAAGATTTGGACTGCGCCCCCATTGGCGAGCAGTACTTC,CASSVPSEDLDCAPIGEQYF
once,-,TRBJ2-2,TRBV9,TGTGCCAGCAGCGTAGATCCTGGCGGGGCGAACACCGGGGAGCTGTTTTTT,CASSVDPGGANTGELFF
once,TRBD2,TRBJ2-7,TRBV6-1,TGTGCCAGCAGTGAATGGGGGCGGGAGGGATACGAGCAGTACTTC,CASSEWGREGYEQYF
-,-,TRBJ1-2,TRBV27,TGTGCCAGCAGTTTATCGACCCCCCCAGGGATCAATGGCTACACCTTC,CASSLSTPPGINGYTF
-,-,TRBJ1-4,TRBV4-2,TGTGCCAGCAGCCAAGGGGGGCAGGGTGATGAAAAACTGTTTTTT,CASSQGGQGDEKLFF
few,-,TRBJ1-2,TRBV28,TGTGCCAGCAGTTTCAGGGTAAACTATGGCTACACCTTC,CASSFRVNYGYTF
-,-,TRBJ1-1,TRBV18,TGTGCCAGCTCACCAGTGGGCAGGGACACTGAAGCTTTCTTT,CASSPVGRDTEAFF
-,-,TRBJ2-5,TRBV11-2,TGTGCCAGCAGCTTAACTTATCAAGAGACCCAGTACTTC,CASSLTYQETQYF
-,TRBD1,TRBJ2-3,TRBV27,TGTGCCAGCACCTTGGACAGGGCTACAGATACGCAGTATTTT,CASTLDRATDTQYF
-,TRBD1,TRBJ2-3,TRBV15,TGTGCCACCAGCAGCAGACAGGGCGCAGATACGCAGTATTTT,CATSSRQGADTQYF
-,TRBD1,TRBJ1-4,TRBV6-1,TGTGCCAGCAGTCAAGATCGAGACAGGGTAGAGTTGGGTCAACTGTTTTTT,CASSQDRDRVELGQLFF
-,-,TRBJ1-2,TRBV6-5,TGTGCCAGCAGTTACTCGATTCAGTCCTATGGCTACACCTTC,CASSYSIQSYGYTF
-,TRBD2,TRBJ2-2,TRBV7-9,TGTTCCAGCAGCCTCCTTCTAGCGGGAGGTGTCACCGGGGAGCTGTTTTTT,CSSSLLLAGGVTGELFF
-,-,TRBJ2-7,TRBV7-5,TGTGTCAGAAGCTCCGCTGACAGGGACCCTACCTACGAGCAGTACTTC,CVRSSADRDPTYEQYF
-,TRBD2,TRBJ2-3,TRBV29-1,TGCAGCGGGAGGAGCGGGGGGACAGATACGCAGTATTTT,CSGRSGGTDTQYF
-,-,TRBJ1-1,TRBV7-2,TGTGCCAGCAGCTTAGGGTCCAGGGAGGGCACTGAAGCTTTCTTT,CASSLGSREGTEAFF
once,-,TRBJ2-7,TRBV5-8,TGTGCCAGCAGCCCCCGCCTAGGGTACTTC,CASSPRLGYF
-,-,TRBJ1-2,TRBV7-9,TGTGCCAGCAGCTTAGCGAGAGATGGCTACACCTTC,CASSLARDGYTF
-,-,TRBJ2-7,TRBV7-2,TGTGCCAGCAGCGCCCAAACGATCTACGAGCAGTACTTC,CASSAQTIYEQYF
-,TRBD1,TRBJ1-2,TRBV5-1,TGCGCCGGCAGCCCACTAACAGGGGCCGCCACCAACTATGGCTACACCTTC,CAGSPLTGAATNYGYTF
once,TRBD1,TRBJ2-1,TRBV7-2,TGTGCCAGCAGCCTAGACGGGACAGGGGTTTACAATGAGCAGTTCTTC,CASSLDGTGVYNEQFF
few,-,TRBJ1-3,TRBV2,TGTGCCAGCAGTGAAGATGGACTTGGGGAGGGAAACACCATATATTTT,CASSEDGLGEGNTIYF
-,TRBD2,TRBJ2-2,TRBV5-4,TGTGCCAGCAGCTCCGGGACTAGCGGATCCAACACCGGGGAGCTGTTTTTT,CASSSGTSGSNTGELFF
-,-,TRBJ2-4,TRBV4-1,TGCGCCAGCAGCCAAGATCCCGGACATGCGAACATTCAGTACTTC,CASSQDPGHANIQYF
-,-,TRBJ1-1,TRBV9,TGTGCCAGCAGCGCCAGGAAGGACACTGAAGCTTTCTTT,CASSARKDTEAFF
few,-,TRBJ2-7,TRBV6-5,TGTGCCAGCAGTTTGGATAGCGGCCAGGGCGAGCAGTACTTC,CASSLDSGQGEQYF
-,TRBD1,TRBJ1-2,TRBV7-9,TGTGCCAGCAGCCTCACAGGGGTTGGCTACACCTTC,CASSLTGVGYTF
-,TRBD2,TRBJ2-5,TRBV5-4,TGTGCCAGCAGCTTGATGAATAGCGGGGCCGGGGAGCAGTACTTC,CASSLMNSGAGEQYF
-,TRBD1,TRBJ2-7,TRBV29-1,TGCAGCGTTGGAGGGACAGGCGCCTACGAGCAGTACTTC,CSVGGTGAYEQYF
few,TRBD1,TRBJ2-2,TRBV6-1,TGTGCCAGCAACCGGCAGGGGGCCGGAACCGGGGAGCTGTTTTTT,CASNRQGAGTGELFF
few,-,TRBJ2-1,TRBV11-3,TGTGCCAGCAGCTTGAGGCTAGAAAATGAGCAGTTCTTC,CASSLRLENEQFF
-,TRBD2,TRBJ2-7,TRBV13,TGTGCCAGCAGCTTCAGGACTAGCGGGAGAAACTACGAGCAGTACTTC,CASSFRTSGRNYEQYF